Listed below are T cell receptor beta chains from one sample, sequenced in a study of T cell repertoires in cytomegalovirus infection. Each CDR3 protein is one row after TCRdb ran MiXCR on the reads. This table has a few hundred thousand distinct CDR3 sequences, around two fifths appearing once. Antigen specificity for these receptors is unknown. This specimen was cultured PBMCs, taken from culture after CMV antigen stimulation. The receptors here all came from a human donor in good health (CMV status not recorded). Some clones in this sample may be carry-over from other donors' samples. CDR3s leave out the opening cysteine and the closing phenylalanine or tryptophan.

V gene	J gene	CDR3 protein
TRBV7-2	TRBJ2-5	ASSLLTAPRGTRY
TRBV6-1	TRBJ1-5	ASSPPGTGGPSNQPQH
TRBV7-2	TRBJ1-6	ASSKPWTETYNSPLH
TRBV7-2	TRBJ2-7	ASSLAQDSHYEQY
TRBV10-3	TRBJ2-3	AISEYDDTQY
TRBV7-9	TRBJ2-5	ASSHRQILGTQY
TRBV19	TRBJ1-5	ASSNRAGGINQPQH
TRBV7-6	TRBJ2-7	ASSSRAGGTSGRYEQY
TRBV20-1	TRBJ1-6	SPHGLNNSPLH
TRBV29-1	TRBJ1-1	SGQGLRAF
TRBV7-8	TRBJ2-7	ASSLVGTGYFYEQY
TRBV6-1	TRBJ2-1	ASSEVQGNEQF
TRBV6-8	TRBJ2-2	ASSYTGLAGELF
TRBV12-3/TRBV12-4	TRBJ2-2	ATRFQGGTGELF
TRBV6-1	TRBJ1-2	ASNPTEAGGAVYGYT
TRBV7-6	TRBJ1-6	ASSSLSSYNSPLH
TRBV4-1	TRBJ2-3	ASSQVGPTDTQY
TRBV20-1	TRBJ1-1	SARDVGRREAF
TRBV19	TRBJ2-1	ASSSLAANNEQF
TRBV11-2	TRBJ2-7	ASSLTRDTELAYEQY
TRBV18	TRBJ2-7	ASSPGLMEIDEQY
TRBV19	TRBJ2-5	ASGKYQETQY
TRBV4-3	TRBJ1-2	ASSQESKTGVVGYT
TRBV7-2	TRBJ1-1	ASSLGTANTEAF
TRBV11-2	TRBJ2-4	ASSRMTGGAKNIQY
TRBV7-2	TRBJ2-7	ASSPRRDSYEQY
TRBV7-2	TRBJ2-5	ASSPDGLQETQY
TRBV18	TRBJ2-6	ASSPRARQIPGANVLT
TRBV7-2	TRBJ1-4	ASSHSGGAQEKLF